The subject of this entry is one T cell receptor beta chain. Its specificity is not known. Germline V CDR1 and CDR2: MNHNY, SVGAGI (reference sequence). Trimming took 2 bases from V and 6 from J; bases not matched to a gene: 3. The CDR3 extends over 14 amino acids. The data stem from a study of stem cell transplantation in POMP-related autoinflammatory disease. Study-wide context: CD8+ T cells were low and CD4+ cells naive-skewed before transplant. DNA chimerism showed 100% graft donor engraftment of neutrophils and platelets through one year. Study-level results: PRAID patients trended toward lower TRB diversity and higher clonality in all analyzed T-cell subsets. Patients with PRAID showed a restricted number of unique TRB V-J gene pairings.

Using immunoSEQ multiplex PCR, the repertoire was profiled, and TCRdb retains in-frame clones only, with some absent. The top ten hold about 0.66% of the sample, which has tens of thousands of clones, roughly 90% seen once. The origin of this receptor is a human patient with POMP-related autoinflammation and immune dysregulation (PRAID). The graft donor may be the source of some T cells. The genes are TRBV6-6 and TRBJ2-3, with 9 positions matching TRBD2. The sequences come from CD4+ T cells from PBMCs, collected after stem cell transplantation. In nucleotides, the CDR3 is TGTGCCAGCAGTTACGGCGGGGGGGCCGATACGCAGTATTTT. Translation gives CASSYGGGADTQYF.